This entry lists 28 T cell receptor beta chains sequenced from one sample in a study of blood T cell repertoires in COVID-19. Some clones are missing from TCRdb's copy, which holds only in-frame ones; the method was immunoSEQ multiplex PCR. The sample records a few hundred thousand clones, more than 65% being singletons. Specimen: peripheral blood. These receptors were taken from a woman aged 30 to 39 who had recovered from COVID-19.

V is TRBV28 and J is TRBJ2-7; perhaps TRBD1 as D (5 bases). CDR1 is MDHEN, CDR2 SYDVKM, per germline. V was cut by 7 bases and J by 2 bases, with 15 bases left in between. The CDR3 is 14 residues long. CDR3 nucleotide sequence: TGTGCCAGCATCCCGGTAGGGGTAACCTACGAGCAGTACTTC. Translating gives CASIPVGVTYEQYF.

The gene calls are TRBV5-6 and TRBJ2-7; D not certain. In germline, CDR1 is SGHDT, CDR2 YYEEEE. There are 11 residues in the CDR3. V lost 1 base and J 7 bases, leaving 6 bases between the germline ends. In DNA form, the CDR3 reads TGTGCCAGCAGCTTGTACACAGAGCAGTACTTC. Residues: CASSLYTEQYF. Together with reference TRBV5-6 and TRBJ2-7, the CDR3 gives the full variable domain: DAGVTQSPTHLIKTRGQQVTLRCSPKSGHDTVSWYQQALGQGPQFIFQYYEEEERQRGNFPDRFSGHQFPNYSSELNVNALLLGDSALYLCASSLYTEQYFGPGTRLTVT.

V and J are TRBV6-5 and TRBJ1-1; 7 bases line up with TRBD1. Unmatched junction bases numbered 10, after V lost 6 bases and J lost 3 bases. Germline CDR1 and CDR2: MNHEY and SVGAGI. The CDR3 consists of 15 residues. In DNA form, the CDR3 reads TGTGCCAGCAGACGAACAGGGGTGGGGGACACTGAAGCTTTCTTT. This encodes CASRRTGVGDTEAFF.

The rearrangement joins TRBV9 to TRBJ2-2; 10 bases align to TRBD1. The CDR3 has 16 amino acids. The germline CDR1 and CDR2 sequences are SGDLS and YYNGEE. V lost 2 bases and J lost 2; bases outside the gene matches: 3. In DNA form, the CDR3 reads TGTGCCAGCAGCGTCCGGGACAGGGGAAACACCGGGGAGCTGTTTTTT. Protein product: CASSVRDRGNTGELFF.

This chain joins TRBV20-1 and TRBJ2-1; 7 nucleotides align to TRBD2. The CDR3 length is 11 residues. Germline CDR1 is DFQATT and CDR2 is SNEGSKA (reference sequence). CDR3 loop: CSYRGRGEQFF. As DNA, the CDR3 is TGCAGCTACCGTGGGAGGGGTGAGCAGTTCTTC.

V is TRBV29-1 and J is TRBJ1-2, with D maybe TRBD1 (6 bases). CDR1 SQVTM and CDR2 ANQGSEA come from the germline V gene. Trimming left V 6 bases short and J 6 bases short, with 14 bases between. The CDR3 extends over 12 amino acids. The CDR3 is CSVTPTGHGYTF. DNA for the CDR3: TGCAGCGTCACGCCTACAGGGCATGGCTACACCTTC.

V is TRBV24-1 and J is TRBJ2-5; no definite D call. In germline, CDR1 is KGHDR, CDR2 SFDVKD. V was shortened by 7 bases and J by 4 bases, with 9 bases between the two germline ends. There are 12 residues in the CDR3. CDR3 residues: CATRGSRETQYF. CDR3 nucleotides: TGTGCCACCAGGGGTAGCCGAGAGACCCAGTACTTC.

This chain connects TRBV14 to TRBJ2-7; no clear D. The CDR3 is made up of 17 amino acids. In germline, CDR1 is SGHDN, CDR2 FVKESK. Trimming stripped 1 base from V and 6 bases from J, with 22 bases between. The CDR3 region has the DNA TGTGCCAGCAGCCAAGGCACAAGACCCCCCGGAGAGCGCGAGCAGTACTTC. It translates to CASSQGTRPPGEREQYF.

The CDR3: CASSQEVMAGDNSPLHF. CDR3 in DNA: TGCGCCAGCAGCCAAGAGGTGATGGCAGGGGATAATTCACCCCTCCACTTT. This sequence joins TRBV4-1 and TRBJ1-6, with D possibly being TRBD1 (6 bases). The germline V gene encodes CDR1 MGHRA and CDR2 YSYEKL. The CDR3 totals 17 residues. The V and J ends lost 0 bases and 5 bases respectively, with 14 bases between them.

The rearrangement links TRBV11-1 to TRBJ2-5; D may be TRBD2 (6 bases). Germline V gene sequence: CDR1 SGHAT, CDR2 FQDESV (reference sequence). V lost 6 bases and J 3 bases, leaving 8 bases between the germline ends. The CDR3 is made up of 12 amino acids. The CDR3 bases are TGTGCCAGCAGTGGCGGGGAAGAGACCCAGTACTTC. Protein sequence: CASSGGEETQYF.

The gene calls are TRBV4-1 and TRBJ2-1, with D perhaps TRBD2 (5 bases). Trimming removed 3 bases from V and 2 bases from J, with 14 bases in between. The germline V gene encodes CDR1 MGHRA and CDR2 YSYEKL. The length of the CDR3 is 16 residues. The CDR3 sequence: CASSHLGGSTYNEQFF. The DNA of the CDR3 is TGCGCCAGCAGCCACCTTGGAGGCTCTACCTACAATGAGCAGTTCTTC.

The chain employs TRBV5-1 and TRBJ2-7; possible D gene TRBD1, 6 bases. The CDR3 is made up of 14 amino acids. Germline loops: CDR1 SGHRS, CDR2 YFSETQ. Trimming removed 0 bases at V and 4 bases at J, with 11 bases between. CDR3 loop: CASSLEDSRYEQYF. The DNA for the CDR3 is TGCGCCAGCAGCTTGGAGGACAGCCGATACGAGCAGTACTTC.

The chain carries TRBV7-6 and TRBJ2-7, with unresolved D. Trimming took 8 bases from V and 0 from J, leaving 11 bases between them. The CDR3 contains 13 residues. The V gene's germline CDR1 is SGHVS and CDR2 FNYEAQ. The CDR3 region has the DNA TGTGCCAGCCAGTCCCTTTACTCCTACGAGCAGTACTTC. It specifies CASQSLYSYEQYF.

This clone was seen more than once but under ten times. The chain is built from TRBV12-3 or TRBV12-4 and TRBJ2-7; 9 bases line up with TRBD1. V lost 6 bases, J lost 7 bases, and 7 bases stayed unmatched. The CDR3 sequence is 13 residues long. The CDR3 coding sequence is TGTGCCAGCAGACGGACAGGGGCTGGGGAGCAGTACTTC. Amino acids: CASRRTGAGEQYF.

This clone was found a few times. The V gene is TRBV5-1, the J gene TRBJ2-5; TRBD2 agrees at 11 bases. Trimming took 0 bases from V and 4 from J; bases not matched to a gene: 2. CDR3 length equals 15 residues. Germline V gene lookup returns CDR1 SGHRS and CDR2 YFSETQ. The CDR3: CASSLGTSGRETQYF. The CDR3 DNA follows: TGCGCCAGCAGCTTGGGAACTAGCGGGAGAGAGACCCAGTACTTC. The entire variable domain, with the rest obtained from reference TRBV5-1 and TRBJ2-5, is as follows: KAGVTQTPRYLIKTRGQQVTLSCSPISGHRSVSWYQQTPGQGLQFLFEYFSETQRNKGNFPGRFSGRQFSNSRSEMNVSTLELGDSALYLCASSLGTSGRETQYFGPGTRLLVL.

The V gene is TRBV5-1, the J gene TRBJ2-7; 7 positions match TRBD1. This CDR3 is built from 14 residues. After removal of 4 bases from V and 1 base from J, the junction contained 5 bases not matched to a gene. Germline values: CDR1 SGHRS, CDR2 YFSETQ. CDR3 protein: CASSPDRISYEQYF. In DNA form, the CDR3 reads TGCGCCAGCAGCCCGGACAGGATATCCTACGAGCAGTACTTC.

Notes on this clone: The same CDR3 can be traced to other DNA sequences in this sample. The V gene is TRBV19, the J gene TRBJ1-1; weak D call: TRBD1 (5 bases). Deletions cut 2 bases from V and 1 base from J, with 5 bases between. From germline, CDR1 is LNHDA and CDR2 SQIVND (reference sequence). The CDR3 is 13 amino acids. CDR3 region: CASSITGNTEAFF. In DNA form, the CDR3 reads TGTGCCAGTAGTATAACAGGGAACACTGAAGCTTTCTTT.

This rearrangement joins TRBV7-8 to TRBJ2-7; D is perhaps TRBD2 (5 bases). CDR1 is SGHVS, CDR2 FQNEAQ, per germline. The length of the CDR3 is 15 residues. Trimming cost V 0 bases and J 3 bases, with 12 bases left between them. CDR3 in DNA: TGTGCCAGCAGCTTAGCTTCCGGAGGACTCTACGAGCAGTACTTC. Translating it yields CASSLASGGLYEQYF.

For this clone: The same CDR3 can be traced to other DNA sequences in this sample. The chain employs TRBV15 and TRBJ1-6; TRBD1 might be the D (5 bases). V dropped 0 bases and J dropped 0 bases, with 6 bases sitting between them. The germline gives CDR1 LNHNV, CDR2 YYDKDF (reference sequence). CDR3 length equals 16 residues. CDR3 DNA sequence: TGTGCCACCAGCAGAGAAGGGGTCTCCTATAATTCACCCCTCCACTTT. This codes for CATSREGVSYNSPLHF. Full variable domain (rest looked up from reference TRBV15 and TRBJ1-6): DAMVIQNPRYQVTQFGKPVTLSCSQTLNHNVMYWYQQKSSQAPKLLFHYYDKDFNNEADTPDNFQSRRPNTSFCFLDIRSPGLGDTAMYLCATSREGVSYNSPLHFGNGTRLTVT.

This clone was observed once. The chain employs TRBV2 and TRBJ2-7, with 9 bases fitting TRBD1. The trim removed 6 bases at V and 1 base at J, leaving 7 bases unmatched. Germline CDR1 and CDR2: SNHLY and FYNNEI. This CDR3 spans 15 amino acids. The CDR3 nucleotides are TGTGCCAGCAGGATCGACAGGGGGGGATCCTACGAGCAGTACTTC. This sequence encodes CASRIDRGGSYEQYF.

This clone was picked up one time. The CDR3 loop is CAGRAGANTGELFF. Written as DNA, the CDR3 is TGTGCCGGAAGAGCGGGAGCGAACACCGGGGAGCTGTTTTTT. The chain employs TRBV2 and TRBJ2-2, with 8 bases aligning to TRBD2. This CDR3 has 14 amino acids. Germline V lookup: CDR1 SNHLY, CDR2 FYNNEI. V lost 11 bases and J lost 0; bases outside the gene matches: 5.

This chain links TRBV4-1 with TRBJ2-5; D is perhaps TRBD2 (5 bases). The CDR3 contains 18 residues. CDR1 MGHRA and CDR2 YSYEKL come from the germline V gene. Trimming removed 2 bases from V and 0 bases from J, with 19 bases in between. The CDR3 nucleotides read TGCGCCAGCAGCCAAAAGACTACCCTAGTCTCCAACCAAGAGACCCAGTACTTC. Its translation is CASSQKTTLVSNQETQYF.

This chain uses TRBV28 with TRBJ1-6; possible D gene TRBD1, 6 bases. The CDR3 is made up of 17 amino acids. Trimming removed 2 bases from V and 12 bases from J, with 23 bases in between. Germline V gives CDR1 MDHEN, CDR2 SYDVKM. CDR3 loop: CASSLGASGHPRRPLHF. The CDR3 DNA reads as TGTGCCAGCAGTTTAGGGGCCTCGGGACACCCCCGGCGACCCCTCCACTTT.

This clone was counted a few times. The same CDR3 also results from other DNA sequences found in this sample. This chain uses TRBV6-5 with TRBJ1-2, with 7 bases fitting TRBD1. V dropped 0 bases and J dropped 6; count of bases not matched to a gene: 1. The CDR3 is made up of 13 amino acids. CDR1 and CDR2 (germline): MNHEY, SVGAGI. CDR3 DNA: TGTGCCAGCAGTTACTCAGGGGGCCATGGCTACACCTTC. Protein: CASSYSGGHGYTF.

This chain joins TRBV27 and TRBJ2-7; 7 positions agree with TRBD2. Looked up from germline, CDR1 is MNHEY and CDR2 is SMNVEV (reference sequence). The V and J ends lost 6 bases and 3 bases, in that order; junction bases with no gene match: 5. This CDR3 has 13 residues. The CDR3 region is CASRDPGGYEQYF. As DNA, the CDR3 is TGTGCCAGCAGAGACCCGGGGGGCTACGAGCAGTACTTC.

CDR3 sequence: CASSNFRPEAGEQYF. CDR3 nucleotides: TGCGCCAGCAGTAACTTTCGGCCCGAAGCAGGTGAGCAGTACTTC. The rearrangement joins TRBV10-1 to TRBJ2-7; no clear D gene. The CDR3 loop spans 15 amino acids. Between the trimmed V and J ends, which lost 5 bases and 7 bases, there was a span of 21 bases. The V gene's germline CDR1 is WNHNN and CDR2 SYGVQD (reference sequence).

This rearrangement joins TRBV6-5 to TRBJ2-5, with D perhaps TRBD1 (5 bases). Germline V CDR1 and CDR2: MNHEY, SVGAGI. The CDR3 spans 13 residues. V dropped 6 bases and J dropped 5 bases, with 13 bases sitting between them. CDR3 nucleotides: TGTGCCAGCAGGAGTACAGGTACGGAGACCCAGTACTTC. It specifies CASRSTGTETQYF.

V usage is TRBV28 and J usage is TRBJ2-5; D is possibly TRBD2 (5 bases). The CDR3 loop spans 13 amino acids. Germline values: CDR1 MDHEN, CDR2 SYDVKM. The V and J ends lost 8 bases and 0 bases respectively, with 10 bases between them. The CDR3 DNA sequence: TGTGCCAGCCACAGCGGCTACCAAGAGACCCAGTACTTC. This translates into CASHSGYQETQYF.